The 10 T cell receptor beta chains below all came from one sample that was sequenced in a study of immune characteristics of hereditary and idiopathic chronic pancreatitis. Patients undergoing total pancreatectomy with islet autotransplantation (TPIAT) were the source of the chronic pancreatitis pancreas tissue. The library was produced with the immunoSEQ multiplex PCR assay. TCRdb took over this immuneACCESS table, retaining in-frame rearrangements with V and J assigned. Such tables are incomplete; in checked studies, under half of the missing clones stem from an unresolved V gene, and the remainder is unexplained. This sample gives 9,000 to 10,000 clones in total; 70% to 80% of them show up just once. Approximately 15% of the sample comes from the top ten. The sequencing sample was made of pancreas tissue with idiopathic chronic pancreatitis. The cell subset or site label corresponds to: chronic pancreatitis without an identified cause. These receptors were obtained from a human donor with chronic pancreatitis.

The chain carries TRBV5-4 and TRBJ2-2; a possible D gene is TRBD2 (6 bases). The V and J ends lost 3 bases and 0 bases respectively, with 12 bases between them. The CDR3 runs 16 residues. Germline V gene sequence: CDR1 SGHNT, CDR2 YYREEE (reference sequence). CDR3: CASSSGLIANTGELFF. The CDR3 DNA reads as TGTGCCAGCAGCTCGGGACTCATCGCGAACACCGGGGAGCTGTTTTTT. Filled out from reference TRBV5-4 and TRBJ2-2, the complete variable domain reads ETGVTQSPTHLIKTRGQQVTLRCSSQSGHNTVSWYQQALGQGPQFIFQYYREEENGRGNFPPRFSGLQFPNYSSELNVNALELDDSALYLCASSSGLIANTGELFFGEGSRLTVL.

The chain recombines TRBV19 with TRBJ1-2, with no clear D. The germline V gene has CDR1 LNHDA and CDR2 SQIVND (reference sequence). The CDR3 contains 10 residues. Trimming took 9 bases from V and 4 from J, leaving 6 bases between them. CDR3 sequence (DNA): TGTGCCAGACGTCTCTATGGCTACACCTTC. Protein sequence: CARRLYGYTF.

The chain employs TRBV5-8 and TRBJ2-7; D tentatively fits TRBD1 or TRBD2 (6 bases each). Trimming took off 2 bases at V and 5 bases at J, with 11 bases between the two ends. There are 13 residues in the CDR3. CDR1 is SGHTS and CDR2 is YDEGEE in the germline V gene. CDR3 DNA sequence: TGTGCCAGCAGCTTTCTTCGGGGGCACGAGCAGTACGTC. This sequence encodes CASSFLRGHEQYV.

The V gene is TRBV2, the J gene TRBJ2-1, with D maybe TRBD2 (5 bases). The CDR3 is made up of 12 amino acids. Germline V gene lookup returns CDR1 SNHLY and CDR2 FYNNEI. Deletions cut 7 bases from V and 3 bases from J, with 7 bases between. The CDR3 DNA sequence: TGTGCCAGCACCGGGGACTACAATGAGCAGTTCTTC. Protein sequence: CASTGDYNEQFF.

The V and J genes are TRBV5-1 and TRBJ1-4, with D perhaps TRBD1 (5 bases). Trimming shortened V by 0 bases and J by 4 bases, and 10 bases separated the two germline ends. Germline V gives CDR1 SGHRS, CDR2 YFSETQ. The CDR3 consists of 15 residues. CDR3 coding DNA: TGCGCCAGCAGCTTGGGGGACCGCCTTAATGAAAAACTGTTTTTT. Its translation is CASSLGDRLNEKLFF.

V usage is TRBV18 and J usage is TRBJ1-3; no reliable D call. This CDR3 spans 14 amino acids. The germline V gene encodes CDR1 KGHSH and CDR2 LQKENI. Trimming stripped 1 base from V and 0 bases from J, with 4 bases between. CDR3 loop: CASSPRSSGNTIYF. The CDR3 coding sequence is TGTGCCAGCTCACCACGCAGCTCTGGAAACACCATATATTTT.

This rearrangement joins TRBV24-1 to TRBJ2-1, with 9 bases aligning to TRBD1. Germline V gives CDR1 KGHDR, CDR2 SFDVKD. The CDR3 contains 13 residues. V shed 9 bases, J shed 16 bases, and the junction held 15 bases outside the gene matches. Here the CDR3 DNA reads TGTGCCACCGGGACAGGGCAATCCTCCCCGCAATTCTTC. The encoded protein is CATGTGQSSPQFF.

In this sample, this clone is large. The J gene is TRBJ1-3, the V gene TRBV4-2; D is uncertain. The CDR3 consists of 18 residues. CDR1 and CDR2 from the germline V gene are LGHNA and YNFKEQ. Trimming cost V 1 base and J 0 bases, with 16 bases left between them. This CDR3 is CASSQVKADKISGNTIYF. DNA of the CDR3: TGTGCCAGCAGCCAAGTGAAGGCCGATAAAATCTCTGGAAACACCATATATTTT.

The V and J genes are TRBV9 and TRBJ1-2; D unclear. The ends were cut back, 8 bases at V and 2 bases at J, with 13 bases in the middle. The V gene's germline CDR1 is SGDLS and CDR2 YYNGEE. The CDR3 loop spans 13 amino acids. CDR3 protein: CARIRGINYGYTF. For the CDR3, the DNA is TGTGCCAGGATTAGAGGCATCAACTATGGCTACACCTTC.

This rearrangement joins TRBV7-3 to TRBJ2-2; the D gene is possibly TRBD2 (5 bases). This CDR3 has 12 residues. In germline, CDR1 is SGHTA, CDR2 FQGTGA. The V and J ends lost 8 bases and 1 base respectively, with 5 bases between them. CDR3 residues: CASGRNTGELFF. CDR3 DNA sequence: TGTGCCAGCGGGAGGAACACCGGGGAGCTGTTTTTT. Filled out from reference TRBV7-3 and TRBJ2-2, the complete variable domain reads GAGVSQTPSNKVTEKGKYVELRCDPISGHTALYWYRQSLGQGPEFLIYFQGTGAADDSGLPNDRFFAVRPEGSVSTLKIQRTERGDSAVYLCASGRNTGELFFGEGSRLTVL.